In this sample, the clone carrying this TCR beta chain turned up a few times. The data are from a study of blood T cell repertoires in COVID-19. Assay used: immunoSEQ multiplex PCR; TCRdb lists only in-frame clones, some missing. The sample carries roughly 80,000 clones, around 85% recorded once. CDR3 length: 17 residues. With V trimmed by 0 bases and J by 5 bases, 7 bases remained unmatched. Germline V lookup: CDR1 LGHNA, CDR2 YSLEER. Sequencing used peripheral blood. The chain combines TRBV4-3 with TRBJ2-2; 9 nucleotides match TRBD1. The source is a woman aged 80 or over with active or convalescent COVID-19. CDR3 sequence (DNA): TGCGCCAGCAGCCAAGATCCGACAGGGGGGACTACCGGGGAGCTGTTTTTT. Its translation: CASSQDPTGGTTGELFF.